The T cell receptor beta chain under discussion was sequenced for a study of cytomegalovirus exposure and HLA in healthy donors. The primer mix had 60 Vbeta and 13 Jbeta primers. Libraries were prepared by immunoSEQ multiplex PCR; TCRdb keeps only in-frame clonotypes and omits some of them. The sample comprises some 190,000 clones, about 89% of which are singletons, and 1% to 1.5% rests with the top ten. Germline-derived CDR1 and CDR2 are LNHDA and SQIVND (reference sequence). CDR3 length: 17 amino acids. Regarding this clone: Its ends do not fully match the called genes, so a read error is possible.

Input material: PBMCs. This receptor was identified in a man younger than 40 in good health and CMV-seronegative. The rearrangement links TRBV19 to TRBJ2-6; TRBD2 might be the D (6 bases). This CDR3 reads CASSTLGLSSGANGLTF. The CDR3 region has the DNA TGTGCCAGTAGTACCCTGGGACTCAGCTCTGGGGCCAACGGCCTGACTTTC.